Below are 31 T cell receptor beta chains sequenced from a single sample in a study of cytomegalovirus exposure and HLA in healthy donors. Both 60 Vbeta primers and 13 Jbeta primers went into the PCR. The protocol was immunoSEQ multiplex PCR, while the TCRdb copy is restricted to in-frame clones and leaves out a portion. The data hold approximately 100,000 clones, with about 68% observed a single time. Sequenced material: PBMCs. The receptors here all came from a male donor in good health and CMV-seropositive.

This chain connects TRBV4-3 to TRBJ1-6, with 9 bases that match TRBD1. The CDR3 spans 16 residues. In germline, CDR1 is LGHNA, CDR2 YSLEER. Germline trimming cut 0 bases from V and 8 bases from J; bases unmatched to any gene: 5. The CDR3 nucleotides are TGCGCCAGCAGCCAAGATCAAGGACAGGGGTATTCACCCCTCCACTTT. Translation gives CASSQDQGQGYSPLHF.

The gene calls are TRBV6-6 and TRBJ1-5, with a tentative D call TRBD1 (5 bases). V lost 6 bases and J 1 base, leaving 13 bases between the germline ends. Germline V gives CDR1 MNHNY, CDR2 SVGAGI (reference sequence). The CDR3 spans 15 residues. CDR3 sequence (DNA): TGTGCCAGCAGCCAACAGGAATCAAGCAATCAGCCCCAGCATTTT. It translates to CASSQQESSNQPQHF.

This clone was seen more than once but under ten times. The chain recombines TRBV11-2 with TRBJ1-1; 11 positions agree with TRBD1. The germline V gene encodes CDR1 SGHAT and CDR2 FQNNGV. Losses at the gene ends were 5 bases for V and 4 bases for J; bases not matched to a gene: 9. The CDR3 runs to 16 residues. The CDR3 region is CASSKDRGRWSTEAFF. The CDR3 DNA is TGTGCCAGCAGCAAGGACAGGGGGCGATGGAGCACTGAAGCTTTCTTT. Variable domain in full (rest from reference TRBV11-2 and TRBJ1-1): EAGVAQSPRYKIIEKRQSVAFWCNPISGHATLYWYQQILGQGPKLLIQFQNNGVVDDSQLPKDRFSAERLKGVDSTLKIQPAKLEDSAVYLCASSKDRGRWSTEAFFGQGTRLTVV.

In nucleotides, the CDR3 is TGCAGTGCCTGGGACAGCTATGGCTACACCTTC. As protein: CSAWDSYGYTF. The genes are TRBV20-1 and TRBJ1-2, with 7 bases matching TRBD1. V was pared by 6 bases and J by 4 bases, with 2 bases of the junction left unmatched. The V gene's germline CDR1 is DFQATT and CDR2 SNEGSKA (reference sequence). The CDR3 extends over 11 amino acids.

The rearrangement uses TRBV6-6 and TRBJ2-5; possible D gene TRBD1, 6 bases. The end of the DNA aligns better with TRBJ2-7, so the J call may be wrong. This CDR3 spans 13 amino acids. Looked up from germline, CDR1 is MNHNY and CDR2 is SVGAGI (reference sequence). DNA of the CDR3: TGTGCCAGCAGTACCACAGGGTCCAACGAGCAGTACTTC. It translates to CASSTTGSNEQYF.

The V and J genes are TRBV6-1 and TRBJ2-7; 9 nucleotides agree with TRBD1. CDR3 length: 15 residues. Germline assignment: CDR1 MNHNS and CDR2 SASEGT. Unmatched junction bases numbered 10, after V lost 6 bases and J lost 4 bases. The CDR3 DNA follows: TGTGCCAGCAGAGAACCGGGACAGGGTGGATACGAGCAGTACTTC. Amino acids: CASREPGQGGYEQYF.

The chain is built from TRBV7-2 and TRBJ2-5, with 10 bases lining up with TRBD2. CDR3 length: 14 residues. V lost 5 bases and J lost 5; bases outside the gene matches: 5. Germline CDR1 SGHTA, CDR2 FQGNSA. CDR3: CASSHGGLAETQYF. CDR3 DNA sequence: TGTGCCAGCAGCCACGGGGGACTAGCGGAGACCCAGTACTTC.

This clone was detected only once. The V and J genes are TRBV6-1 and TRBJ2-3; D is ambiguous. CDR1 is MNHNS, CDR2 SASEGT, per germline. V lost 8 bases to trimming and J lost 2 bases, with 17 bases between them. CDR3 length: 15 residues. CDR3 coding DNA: TGTGCCAGCGCCGAGGAAGCAATATTCACAGATACGCAGTATTTT. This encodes CASAEEAIFTDTQYF.

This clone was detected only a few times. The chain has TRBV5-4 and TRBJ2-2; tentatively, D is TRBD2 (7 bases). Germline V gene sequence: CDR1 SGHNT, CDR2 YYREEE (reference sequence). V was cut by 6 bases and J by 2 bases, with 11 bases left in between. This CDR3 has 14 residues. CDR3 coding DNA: TGTGCCAGCAAAGCGGGGACAAACACCGGGGAGCTGTTTTTT. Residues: CASKAGTNTGELFF.

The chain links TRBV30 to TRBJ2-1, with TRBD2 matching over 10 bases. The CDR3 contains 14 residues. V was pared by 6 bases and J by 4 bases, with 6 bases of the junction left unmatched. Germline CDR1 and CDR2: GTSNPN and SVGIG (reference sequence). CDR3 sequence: CACHSGGIYNEQFF. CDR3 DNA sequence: TGTGCCTGCCATAGCGGGGGGATTTACAATGAGCAGTTCTTC.

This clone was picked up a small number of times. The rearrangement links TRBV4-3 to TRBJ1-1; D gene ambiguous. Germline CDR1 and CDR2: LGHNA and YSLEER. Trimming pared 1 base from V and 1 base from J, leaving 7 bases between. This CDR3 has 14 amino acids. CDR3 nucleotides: TGCGCCAGCAGCCAAGTCGCGAGGAACACTGAAGCTTTCTTT. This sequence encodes CASSQVARNTEAFF.

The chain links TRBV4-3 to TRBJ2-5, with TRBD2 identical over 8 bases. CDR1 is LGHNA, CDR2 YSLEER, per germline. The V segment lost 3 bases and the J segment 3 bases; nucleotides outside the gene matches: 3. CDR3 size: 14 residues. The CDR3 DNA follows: TGCGCCAGCAGCCAGGGGACTAGGGAAGAGACCCAGTACTTC. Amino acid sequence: CASSQGTREETQYF.

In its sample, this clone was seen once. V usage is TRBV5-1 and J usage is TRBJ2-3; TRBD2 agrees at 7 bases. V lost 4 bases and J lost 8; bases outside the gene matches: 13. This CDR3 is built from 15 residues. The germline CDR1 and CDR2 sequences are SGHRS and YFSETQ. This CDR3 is CASSPGSGWEGTQYF. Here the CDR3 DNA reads TGCGCCAGCAGCCCAGGGTCGGGCTGGGAGGGTACGCAGTATTTT.

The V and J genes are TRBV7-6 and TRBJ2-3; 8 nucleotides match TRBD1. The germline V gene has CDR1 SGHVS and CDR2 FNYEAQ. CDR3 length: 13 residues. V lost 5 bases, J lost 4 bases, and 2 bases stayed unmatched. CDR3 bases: TGTGCCAGCAGCCGGACAGGGTCAGATACGCAGTATTTT. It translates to CASSRTGSDTQYF.

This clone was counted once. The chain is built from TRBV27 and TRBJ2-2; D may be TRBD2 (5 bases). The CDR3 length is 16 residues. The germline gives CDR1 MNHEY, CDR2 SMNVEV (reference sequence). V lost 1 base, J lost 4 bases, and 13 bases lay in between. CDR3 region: CASSLYPRGSTGELFF. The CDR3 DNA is TGTGCCAGCAGTTTATACCCCAGAGGGTCCACCGGGGAGCTGTTTTTT.

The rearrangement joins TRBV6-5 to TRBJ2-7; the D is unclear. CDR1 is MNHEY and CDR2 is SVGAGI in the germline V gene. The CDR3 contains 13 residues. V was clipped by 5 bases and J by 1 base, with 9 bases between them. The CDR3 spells CASSESRSYEQYF. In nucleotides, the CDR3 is TGTGCCAGCAGTGAATCCAGGTCCTACGAGCAGTACTTC.

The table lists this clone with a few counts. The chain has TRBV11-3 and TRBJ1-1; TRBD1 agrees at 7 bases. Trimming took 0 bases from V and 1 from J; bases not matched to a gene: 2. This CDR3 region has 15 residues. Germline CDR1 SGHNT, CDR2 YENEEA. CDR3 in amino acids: CASSLERQGNTEAFF. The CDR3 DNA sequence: TGTGCCAGCAGCTTAGAAAGACAGGGGAACACTGAAGCTTTCTTT.

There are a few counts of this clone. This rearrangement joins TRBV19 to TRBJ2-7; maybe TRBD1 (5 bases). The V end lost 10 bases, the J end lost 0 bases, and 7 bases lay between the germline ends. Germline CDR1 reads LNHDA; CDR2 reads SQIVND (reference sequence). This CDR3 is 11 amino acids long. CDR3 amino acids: CATQGSYEQYF. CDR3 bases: TGTGCCACCCAGGGCTCCTACGAGCAGTACTTC.

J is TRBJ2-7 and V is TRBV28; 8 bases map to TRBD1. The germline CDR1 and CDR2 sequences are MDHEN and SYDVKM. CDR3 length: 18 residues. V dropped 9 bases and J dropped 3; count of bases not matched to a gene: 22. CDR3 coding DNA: TGTGCCAGTTCAACCGCCGGGACAGGCAGGTTGGGGTTCTACGAGCAGTACTTC. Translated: CASSTAGTGRLGFYEQYF.

This chain's CDR3 is CASSPAGPEAFF. In nucleotides, the CDR3 is TGTGCCAGCTCACCGGCAGGCCCTGAAGCTTTCTTT. The chain couples TRBV18 to TRBJ1-1; no clear D gene. The CDR3 covers 12 residues. CDR1 and CDR2 (germline): KGHSH, LQKENI. V was pared by 3 bases and J by 6 bases, with 8 bases between.

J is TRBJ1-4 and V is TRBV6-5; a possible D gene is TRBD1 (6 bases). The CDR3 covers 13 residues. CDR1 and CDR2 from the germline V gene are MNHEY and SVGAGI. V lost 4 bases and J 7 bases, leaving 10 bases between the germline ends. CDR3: CASSLTGPEKLFF. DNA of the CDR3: TGTGCCAGCAGTTTGACAGGACCTGAAAAACTGTTTTTT.

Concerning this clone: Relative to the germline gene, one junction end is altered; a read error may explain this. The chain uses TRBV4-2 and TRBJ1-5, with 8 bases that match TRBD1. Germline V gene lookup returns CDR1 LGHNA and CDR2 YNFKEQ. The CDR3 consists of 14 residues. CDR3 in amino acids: CASSQAGGNQPQHF. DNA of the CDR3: TGTGCCAGCAGCCAAGCAGGGGGCAACCAGCCCCAGCATTTT.

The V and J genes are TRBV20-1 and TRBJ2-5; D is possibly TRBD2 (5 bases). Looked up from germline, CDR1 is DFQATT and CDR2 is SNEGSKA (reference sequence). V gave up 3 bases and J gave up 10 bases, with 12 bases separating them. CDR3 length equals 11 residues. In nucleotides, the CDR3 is TGCAGTGCTAGGGGGAGAAGTGACCAGTACTTC. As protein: CSARGRSDQYF.

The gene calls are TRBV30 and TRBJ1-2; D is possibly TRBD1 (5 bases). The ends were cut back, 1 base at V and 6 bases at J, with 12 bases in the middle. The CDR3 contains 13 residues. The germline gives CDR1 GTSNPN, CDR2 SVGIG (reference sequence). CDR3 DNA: TGTGCCTGGAGTGGAGGCAGGGCCGATGGCTACACCTTC. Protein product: CAWSGGRADGYTF.

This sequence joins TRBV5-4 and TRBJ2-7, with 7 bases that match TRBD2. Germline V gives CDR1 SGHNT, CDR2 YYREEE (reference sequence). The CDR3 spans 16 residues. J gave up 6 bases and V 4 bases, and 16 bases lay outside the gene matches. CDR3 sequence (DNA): TGTGCCAGCAGCCCCGTCAGGCCAGGCGGGGGAGGCGAGCAGTACTTC. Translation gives CASSPVRPGGGGEQYF.

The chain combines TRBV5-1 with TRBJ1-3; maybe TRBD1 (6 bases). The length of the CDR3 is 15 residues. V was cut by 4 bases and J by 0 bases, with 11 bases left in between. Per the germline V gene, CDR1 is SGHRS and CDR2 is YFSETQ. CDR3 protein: CASSPHRDSGNTIYF. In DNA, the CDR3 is TGCGCCAGCAGCCCACACAGGGACTCTGGAAACACCATATATTTT.

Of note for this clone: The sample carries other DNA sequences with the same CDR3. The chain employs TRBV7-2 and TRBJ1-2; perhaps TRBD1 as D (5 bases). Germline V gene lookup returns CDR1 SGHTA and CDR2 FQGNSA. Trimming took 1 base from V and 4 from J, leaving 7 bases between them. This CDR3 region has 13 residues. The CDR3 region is CASSLDRGYGYTF. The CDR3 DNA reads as TGTGCCAGCAGCTTAGATAGGGGCTATGGCTACACCTTC. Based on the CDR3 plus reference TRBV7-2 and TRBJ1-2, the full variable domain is GAGVSQSPSNKVTEKGKDVELRCDPISGHTALYWYRQSLGQGLEFLIYFQGNSAPDKSGLPSDRFSAERTGGSVSTLTIQRTQQEDSAVYLCASSLDRGYGYTFGSGTRLTVV.

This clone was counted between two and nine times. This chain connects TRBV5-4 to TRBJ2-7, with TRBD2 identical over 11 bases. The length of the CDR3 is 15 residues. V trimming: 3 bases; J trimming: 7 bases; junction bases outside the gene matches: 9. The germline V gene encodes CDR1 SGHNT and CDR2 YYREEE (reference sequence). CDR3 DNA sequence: TGTGCCAGCAGCTCCCGGGTAGCGGGGGGGGAAGAGCAGTACTTC. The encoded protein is CASSSRVAGGEEQYF.

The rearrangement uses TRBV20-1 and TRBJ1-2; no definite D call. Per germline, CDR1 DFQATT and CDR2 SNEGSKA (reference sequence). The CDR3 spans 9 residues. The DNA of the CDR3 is TGCTTCGCGTCGGGAGGCTACACCTTC. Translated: CFASGGYTF.

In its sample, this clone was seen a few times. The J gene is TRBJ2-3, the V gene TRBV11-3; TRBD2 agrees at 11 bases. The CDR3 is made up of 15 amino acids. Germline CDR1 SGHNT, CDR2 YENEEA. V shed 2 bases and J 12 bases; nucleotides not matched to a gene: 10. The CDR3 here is CASSLTGTSGSKQYF. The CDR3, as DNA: TGTGCCAGCAGCTTAACCGGGACTAGCGGATCAAAACAGTATTTT.

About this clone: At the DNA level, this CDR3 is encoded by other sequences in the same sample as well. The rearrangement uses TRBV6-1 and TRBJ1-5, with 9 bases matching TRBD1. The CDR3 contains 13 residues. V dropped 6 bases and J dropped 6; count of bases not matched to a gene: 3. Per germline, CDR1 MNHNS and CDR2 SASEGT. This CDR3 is CASSGQGSQPQHF. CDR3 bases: TGTGCCAGCAGCGGACAGGGGAGTCAGCCCCAGCATTTT.